This T cell receptor (beta chain) was recorded in a study of blood T cell repertoires in COVID-19. Seattle participants joined during active infection and were tracked over time. V trimming: 4 bases; J trimming: 7 bases; junction bases outside the gene matches: 6. Germline V CDR1 and CDR2: SGHRS, YFSETQ. The CDR3 runs to 14 residues. Under the authors' procedure: Reference gene primer amplification yielded estimated nucleated cell counts. Data came from immunoSEQ multiplex PCR; TCRdb stores just in-frame clones and leaves some out. For V, J and clone size, that table is used; D and trimming come from the DNA. Here the sample spans a few hundred thousand clones, roughly 90% being singletons.

The sample was peripheral blood. The clonotype originates from a young woman with COVID-19, enrolled during active disease. This chain joins TRBV5-1 and TRBJ2-7; 12 positions match TRBD2. CDR3 bases: TGCGCCAGCAGCACGGGACTAGCGGGTAGAGAGCAGTACTTC. This translates into CASSTGLAGREQYF.